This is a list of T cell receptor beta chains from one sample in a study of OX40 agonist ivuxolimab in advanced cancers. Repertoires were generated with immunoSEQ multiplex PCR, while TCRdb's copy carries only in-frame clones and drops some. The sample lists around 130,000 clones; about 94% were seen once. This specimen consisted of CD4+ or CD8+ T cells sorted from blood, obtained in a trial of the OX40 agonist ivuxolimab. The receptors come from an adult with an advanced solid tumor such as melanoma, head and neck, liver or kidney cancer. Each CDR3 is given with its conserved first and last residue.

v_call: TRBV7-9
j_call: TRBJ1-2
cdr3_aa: CASSLRQAEVSTF

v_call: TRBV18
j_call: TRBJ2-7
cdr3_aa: CASSPRQGRAVEQYF

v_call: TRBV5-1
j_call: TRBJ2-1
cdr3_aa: CASSSTSGDNEQFF

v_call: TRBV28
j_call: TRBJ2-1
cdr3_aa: CASKVGNDEQFF

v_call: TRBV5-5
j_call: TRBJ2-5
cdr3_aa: CASSTLDKETQYF

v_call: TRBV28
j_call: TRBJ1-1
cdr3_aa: CATRPEAFF

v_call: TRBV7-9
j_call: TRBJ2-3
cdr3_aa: CASSPRGGLADSDTQYF

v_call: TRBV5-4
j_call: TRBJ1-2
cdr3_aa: CASSLNAHGYTF

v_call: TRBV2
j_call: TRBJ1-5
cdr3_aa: CASSDGLYSAQHF

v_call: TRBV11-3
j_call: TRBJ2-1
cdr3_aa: CASSLSGLRDNEQFF

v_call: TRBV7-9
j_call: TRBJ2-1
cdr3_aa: CASSLRTDEQFF

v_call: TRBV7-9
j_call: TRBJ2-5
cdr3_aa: CASSIGTGKETQYF

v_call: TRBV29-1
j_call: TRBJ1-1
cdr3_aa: CSVQRGDLVAFF

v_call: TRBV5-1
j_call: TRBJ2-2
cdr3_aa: CASKSLAGDTGELFF

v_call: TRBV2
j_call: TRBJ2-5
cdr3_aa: CASSDQRGDKRAMAQYF

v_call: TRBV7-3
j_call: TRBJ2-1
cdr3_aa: CASSLSAGVNGEQFF

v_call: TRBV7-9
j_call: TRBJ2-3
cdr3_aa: CASSPAFSGGADTQYF

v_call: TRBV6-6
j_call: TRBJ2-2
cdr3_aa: CASSSFTGELFF

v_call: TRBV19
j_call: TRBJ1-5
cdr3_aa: CASSIGRNQPQHF

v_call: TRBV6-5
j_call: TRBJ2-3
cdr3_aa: CASTLSGGPSDTQYF

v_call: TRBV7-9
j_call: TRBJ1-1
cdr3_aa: CASSLRQGARGSWAEAFF

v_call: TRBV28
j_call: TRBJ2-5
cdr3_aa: CASSSPGLQETQYF

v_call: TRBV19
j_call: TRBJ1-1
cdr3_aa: CASSIGPAGEAFF

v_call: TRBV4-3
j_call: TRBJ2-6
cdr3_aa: CASSQDLIGGRAGANVLTF

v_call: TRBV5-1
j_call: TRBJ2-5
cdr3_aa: CASSLGPGTAETQYF

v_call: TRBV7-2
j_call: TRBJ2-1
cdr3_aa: CASSIGGTSPNNEQFF

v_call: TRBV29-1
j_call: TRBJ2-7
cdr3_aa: CSVGDYEQYF

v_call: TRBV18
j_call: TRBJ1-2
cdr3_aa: CASSQSGDSPNYGYTF

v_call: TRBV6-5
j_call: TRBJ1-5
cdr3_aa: CASTGLLGNQPQHF

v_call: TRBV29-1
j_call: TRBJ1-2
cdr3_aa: CSVEGQPLFHGYTF

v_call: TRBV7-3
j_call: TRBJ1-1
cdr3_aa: CASSLTGGTEAFF

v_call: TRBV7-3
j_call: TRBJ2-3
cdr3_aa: CASSPNSAWGTDTQYF

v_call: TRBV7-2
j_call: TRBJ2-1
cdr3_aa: CASSLQRGLYNEQFF

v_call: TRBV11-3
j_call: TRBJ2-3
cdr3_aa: CASSLRTAGITDTQYF

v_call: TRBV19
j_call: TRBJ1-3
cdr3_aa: CASKGVDSSGNTIYF

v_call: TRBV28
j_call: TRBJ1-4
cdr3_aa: CASSFLWTGAAPQDEKLFF

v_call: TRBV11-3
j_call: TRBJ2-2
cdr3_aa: CASSPQRGELFF

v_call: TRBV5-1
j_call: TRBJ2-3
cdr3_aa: CASSSAGVPTDTQYF

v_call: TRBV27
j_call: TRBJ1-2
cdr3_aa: CASSFLRTGPYGYTF

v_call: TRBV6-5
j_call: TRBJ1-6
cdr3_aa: CASRSQGYNSPLHF

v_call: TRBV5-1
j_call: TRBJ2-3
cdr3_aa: CASSAGLEVYTDTQYF

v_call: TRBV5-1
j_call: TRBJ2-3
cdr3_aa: CASTPGTGTDTQYF

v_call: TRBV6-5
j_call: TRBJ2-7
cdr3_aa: CASSPDGVGYEQYF

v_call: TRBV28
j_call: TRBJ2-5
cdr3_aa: CASSPDTRQETQYF

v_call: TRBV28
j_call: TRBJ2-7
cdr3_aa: CASSFLSGASYEQYF

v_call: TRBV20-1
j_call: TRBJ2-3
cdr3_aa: CSHLKSTQYF

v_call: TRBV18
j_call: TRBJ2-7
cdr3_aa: CASSPRRQGGSEQYF

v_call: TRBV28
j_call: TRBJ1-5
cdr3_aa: CANSSQANNQPQHF

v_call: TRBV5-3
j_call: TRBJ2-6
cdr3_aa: CARSEPQAWGGRGANVLTF

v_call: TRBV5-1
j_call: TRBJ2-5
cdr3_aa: CASSFYLEETQYF

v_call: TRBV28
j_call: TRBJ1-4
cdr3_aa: CASRLAFPSNEKLFF

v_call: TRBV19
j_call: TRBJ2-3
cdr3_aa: CASSLGQGVTDTQYF

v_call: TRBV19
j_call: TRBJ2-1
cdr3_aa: CASSTLSGQGAEEQFF

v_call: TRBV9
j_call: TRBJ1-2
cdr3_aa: CASSRATVNYGYTF

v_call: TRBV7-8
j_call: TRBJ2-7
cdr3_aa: CASSFPLGAGDNEQYF

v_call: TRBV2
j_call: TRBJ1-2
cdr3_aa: CASSWTAIPTGGYTF

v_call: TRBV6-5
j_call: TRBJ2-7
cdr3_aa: CASSLGGTSSYEQYF

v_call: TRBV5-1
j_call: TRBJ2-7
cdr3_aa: CASSFGPASASTYEQYF